The 3 T cell receptor beta chains in this list originate from one sample, sequenced in a study of control samples from healthy donors and cancer patients. The assay was immunoSEQ multiplex PCR, and TCRdb's table has in-frame clones only and misses some. The sample carries tens of thousands of clones, roughly nine tenths recorded once. The sequenced sample was PBMCs. The origin of the receptors is a man aged 55 to 69 with head and neck cancer.

This clone was picked up a small number of times. This rearrangement joins TRBV5-1 to TRBJ2-5; tentatively, D is TRBD2 (6 bases). Trimming left V 1 base short and J 5 bases short, with 15 bases between. Germline V gene data show CDR1 as SGHRS and CDR2 as YFSETQ. The CDR3 consists of 15 residues. The CDR3 loop reads CASSLWAGSGETQYF. For the CDR3, the DNA is TGCGCCAGCAGCTTGTGGGCGGGATCGGGGGAGACCCAGTACTTC.

The chain couples TRBV6-5 to TRBJ1-6; 11 nucleotides align to TRBD1. Unmatched junction bases numbered 5, after V lost 0 bases and J lost 10 bases. Germline assignment: CDR1 MNHEY and CDR2 SVGAGI. The CDR3 loop spans 16 amino acids. CDR3 amino acids: CASSYSGQGAGSPLHF. The CDR3 nucleotides are TGTGCCAGCAGTTACTCAGGACAGGGGGCCGGCTCACCCCTCCACTTT.

The chain has TRBV7-2 and TRBJ2-2, with 7 bases fitting TRBD2. V trimming: 2 bases; J trimming: 6 bases; junction bases outside the gene matches: 12. The length of the CDR3 is 17 residues. The germline CDR1 and CDR2 sequences are SGHTA and FQGNSA. The CDR3 loop is CASSLPQWEGISGELFF. CDR3 sequence (DNA): TGTGCCAGCAGCTTACCCCAGTGGGAGGGTATCTCCGGGGAGCTGTTTTTT.